This T cell receptor (beta chain) was sequenced during a study of CD8 T cells in Susac syndrome. Reverse transcription of about 0.5 to 1 ug RNA used random hexamers. With immunoSEQ multiplex PCR, TCR beta CDR3 was amplified across 54 Vbeta and 13 Jbeta. A single record per CDR3 protein comes from TCRdb applying MiXCR to the immunoSEQ multiplex PCR reads. The sample holds about 150,000 distinct CDR3 sequences, approximately 94% seen once. Per germline, CDR1 MNHEY and CDR2 SVGEGT. V gave up 2 bases and J gave up 1 base; unmatched junction bases: 1. The CDR3 consists of 15 residues. The authors carried out high-throughput sequencing of TCR beta. They applied it to CD8+ and CD4+ T cells obtained from blood. Stable or active relapsing-remitting multiple sclerosis, untreated and meeting revised McDonald criteria, defined the controls.

Material: CD4+ T cells from PBMCs. The chain is built from TRBV6-2 or TRBV6-3 and TRBJ2-7; 11 bases are a match to TRBD2. The source is a human donor with multiple sclerosis. CDR3 sequence (DNA): TGTGCCAGCAGTTACGGGACTAGCGGATCCTACGAGCAGTACTTC. This translates into CASSYGTSGSYEQYF.